This T cell receptor (beta chain) was recovered during a study of control samples from healthy donors and cancer patients. CDR1 MNHEY and CDR2 SVGEGT come from the germline V gene. V shed 0 bases and J 2 bases; nucleotides not matched to a gene: 3. This CDR3 is built from 16 residues. Clones were sequenced by immunoSEQ multiplex PCR, and TCRdb holds only the in-frame ones, with some missing. The table has roughly 43,000 clones, approximately 89% seen once. This TCR derives from a woman in her sixties or seventies with lung cancer. Sequences were obtained from PBMCs. The rearrangement links TRBV6-2 or TRBV6-3 to TRBJ2-7; TRBD2 matches at 11 bases. The CDR3 DNA reads as TGTGCCAGCAGTTACTCTCTAGCGGGAGGACCCTACGAGCAGTACTTC. Its translation: CASSYSLAGGPYEQYF.